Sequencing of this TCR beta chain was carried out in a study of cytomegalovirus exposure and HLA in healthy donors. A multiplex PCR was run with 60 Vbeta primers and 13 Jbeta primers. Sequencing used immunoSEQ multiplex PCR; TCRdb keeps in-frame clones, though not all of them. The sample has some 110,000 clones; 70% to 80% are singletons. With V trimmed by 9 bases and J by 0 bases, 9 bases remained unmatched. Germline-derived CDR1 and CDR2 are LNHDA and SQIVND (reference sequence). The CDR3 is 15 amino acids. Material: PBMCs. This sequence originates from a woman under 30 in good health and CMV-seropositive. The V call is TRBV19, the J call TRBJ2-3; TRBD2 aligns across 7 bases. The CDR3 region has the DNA TGTGCCAGGACCCCTAGCGGAACTAGCACAGATACGCAGTATTTT. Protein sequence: CARTPSGTSTDTQYF.